The 13 T cell receptor beta chains presented below share a single source sample, sequenced in a study of shared clonotypes between healthy human individuals (dated by TCRdb to the early 2020s). CD8 naive samples were CD45RO-negative cells positively selected for CCR7, giving a CD45RA+CCR7+ population that excluded TemRA cells. The library relied on the immunoSEQ multiplex PCR assay. The table comes from immuneACCESS by way of TCRdb, which keeps in-frame sequences with V and J called. Part of the clones is missing from these tables; in studies checked, under half for an unresolved V gene and the rest for unknown reasons. Recorded for this sample are some 2,000,000 clones; 85% to 95% of them occurred a single time. More than 0.95% of the sample lies in the top ten. The specimen sequenced was naive CD8+ T cells sorted from blood. The cell subset or site label corresponds to: CD45RA+CCR7+. These receptors all stem from a man aged 18 to 35 in good health.

V gene TRBV21-1 combines with J gene TRBJ2-3; the table's TRBD1 call for D was not verified on the DNA. TRBV21-1 is a recognized pseudogene. This CDR3 comprises 19 residues. CDR3 bases: TGTGCCAGCAGAACTCCGGGACAGGGGGCGCGTGTCCGCACAGATACGCAGTATTTT. Amino acid sequence: CASRTPGQGARVRTDTQYF.

The V gene is TRBV21-1, the J gene TRBJ2-5. TRBV21-1 is marked as a pseudogene. The CDR3 has 15 residues. CDR3: CASSRWPLYQETQYF. CDR3 nucleotides: TGTGCCAGCTCGAGATGGCCATTATACCAAGAGACCCAGTACTTC.

This clone was counted only a few times. The rearrangement uses TRBV10-3 and TRBJ1-2; D might be TRBD1 (6 bases). Germline loops: CDR1 ENHRY, CDR2 SYGVKD. V was cut by 6 bases and J by 1 base, with 9 bases left in between. The CDR3 loop spans 13 amino acids. The CDR3: CAISSGDNYGYTF. The CDR3 nucleotides read TGTGCCATCAGCTCAGGGGATAACTATGGCTACACCTTC.

The rearrangement joins TRBV18 to TRBJ2-1; perhaps TRBD2 as D (6 bases). CDR1 KGHSH and CDR2 LQKENI come from the germline V gene. Trimming took off 5 bases at V and 0 bases at J, with 11 bases between the two ends. This CDR3 comprises 15 residues. CDR3 DNA sequence: TGTGCCAGCTCAGGGACTCTAAGCTCCTACAATGAGCAGTTCTTC. Protein: CASSGTLSSYNEQFF. The full variable domain, its missing parts supplied by reference TRBV18 and TRBJ2-1, is NAGVMQNPRHLVRRRGQEARLRCSPMKGHSHVYWYRQLPEEGLKFMVYLQKENIIDESGMPKERFSAEFPKEGPSILRIQQVVRGDSAAYFCASSGTLSSYNEQFFGPGTRLTVL.

The chain combines TRBV9 with TRBJ2-7, with D perhaps being TRBD1 or TRBD2 (5 bases each). CDR3 length: 15 amino acids. Per the germline V gene, CDR1 is SGDLS and CDR2 is YYNGEE. Trimming left V 3 bases short and J 5 bases short, with 18 bases between. CDR3 in DNA: TGTGCCAGCAGCGAAGCCGGCAGGGAGCTTGACGAGCAGTACTTC. Translated, it gives CASSEAGRELDEQYF.

This clone was counted a few times. The chain couples TRBV27 to TRBJ2-7; TRBD1 matches 10 bases. The CDR3 contains 14 residues. The germline V gene encodes CDR1 MNHEY and CDR2 SMNVEV (reference sequence). J lost 6 bases, V lost 3 bases, and 5 bases had no gene match. CDR3 loop: CASSFGTGVGEQYF. In DNA, the CDR3 is TGTGCCAGCAGTTTCGGGACAGGGGTAGGCGAGCAGTACTTC.

The CDR3 DNA sequence: TGTGCCAGCAGTTTGCTACAGGGTACGGGGACTGAAGCTTTCTTT. Translated, it gives CASSLLQGTGTEAFF. The chain links TRBV6-5 to TRBJ1-1; TRBD1 might be the D (6 bases). V was pared by 4 bases and J by 5 bases, with 17 bases between. This CDR3 comprises 15 residues. The germline CDR1 and CDR2 sequences are MNHEY and SVGAGI.

The chain employs TRBV19 and TRBJ2-1; no clear D gene. V lost 3 bases, J lost 8 bases, and 14 bases lay in between. The germline CDR1 and CDR2 sequences are LNHDA and SQIVND (reference sequence). The CDR3 loop spans 14 amino acids. The CDR3 region has the DNA TGTGCCAGTAGTATTGCCTCCAATGGGGATGAGCAGTTCTTC. It translates to CASSIASNGDEQFF.

V is TRBV7-9 and J is TRBJ2-3; D is undetermined. The CDR3 has 14 amino acids. V lost 5 bases, J lost 0 bases, and 9 bases lay in between. CDR1 SEHNR and CDR2 FQNEAQ come from the germline V gene (reference sequence). The DNA of the CDR3 is TGTGCCAGCAGCGGTTCTTCTAGCACAGATACGCAGTATTTT. It specifies CASSGSSSTDTQYF.

The chain uses TRBV7-9 and TRBJ2-1; 8 nucleotides line up with TRBD2. The CDR3 is made up of 15 amino acids. After removal of 1 base from V and 6 bases from J, the junction contained 5 bases not matched to a gene. From germline, CDR1 is SEHNR and CDR2 FQNEAQ (reference sequence). In DNA form, the CDR3 reads TGTGCCAGCAGCTTAGGCCCTAGCGGGTTCAATGAGCAGTTCTTC. Amino acid sequence: CASSLGPSGFNEQFF.

The rearrangement joins TRBV19 to TRBJ2-7; 7 nucleotides match TRBD1. Germline assignment: CDR1 LNHDA and CDR2 SQIVND (reference sequence). The ends lost 3 bases at V and 3 bases at J; junction bases unmatched: 5. The CDR3 spans 14 residues. The CDR3 DNA is TGTGCCAGTAGTATGGCAGGGGGTCTCTACGAGCAGTACTTC. It codes for CASSMAGGLYEQYF.

V and J are TRBV27 and TRBJ2-7; 9 nucleotides agree with TRBD1. The junction had 7 bases not matched to a gene; V was cut back by 5 bases and J by 2 bases. Germline lookup yields CDR1 MNHEY and CDR2 SMNVEV (reference sequence). The CDR3 loop spans 15 amino acids. CDR3 loop: CASSPGTGRAYEQYF. The DNA for the CDR3 is TGTGCCAGCAGTCCGGGGACAGGGAGGGCCTACGAGCAGTACTTC.

V is TRBV5-4 and J is TRBJ2-1; D remains unclear. V lost 1 base, J lost 6 bases, and 5 bases lay in between. Germline V lookup: CDR1 SGHNT, CDR2 YYREEE (reference sequence). The CDR3 length is 12 residues. CDR3 in amino acids: CASSLSANEQFF. CDR3 in DNA: TGTGCCAGCAGCTTGTCCGCCAATGAGCAGTTCTTC.